What follows are 22 T cell receptor beta chains derived from one specimen sequenced in a study of spatial heterogeneity in lung cancer (dated by TCRdb to about 2019). What the time point label conveys for this sample: sample taken at primary tumor resection. Receptor libraries were prepared by 5' RACE. Instrument used: NextSeq 500. TCRdb itself trimmed the public reads at Q25 with fastp, ran MiXCR and retained productive beta chains. Each entry merges the rows of one CDR3 protein and shows their most common DNA and genes. This sample is represented by some 40,000 distinct CDR3 sequences; 3.1% of them were singletons. The top ten constitute roughly 35% of the sample. The sample was normal lung tissue next to the tumor, taken at surgery. Receptors were obtained from a male donor with early-stage non-small cell lung cancer.

In its sample, this clonotype was seen many times. V usage is TRBV11-3 and J usage is TRBJ2-3; D is unclear. V lost 3 bases and J lost 1, with 5 bases in between. Germline CDR1 and CDR2: SGHNT and YENEEA. The length of the CDR3 is 13 residues. In DNA, the CDR3 is TGTGCCAGCAGCTTTGAAGGCACAGATACGCAGTATTTT. Translation: CASSFEGTDTQYF.

The chain joins TRBV3-1 to TRBJ2-1, with TRBD2 as a possible D gene (6 bases). Germline lookup yields CDR1 LGHDT and CDR2 YNNKEL (reference sequence). Trimming took 2 bases from V and 3 from J, leaving 11 bases between them. This CDR3 contains 15 residues. This chain's CDR3 is CASSQPGTGYNEQFF. As DNA, the CDR3 is TGTGCCAGCAGCCAACCCGGGACTGGCTACAATGAGCAGTTCTTC.

This clonotype was counted many times. The J gene is TRBJ2-3, the V gene TRBV18, with D unresolved. The CDR3 loop spans 17 amino acids. V lost 2 bases, J lost 0 bases, and 15 bases lay in between. Per germline, CDR1 KGHSH and CDR2 LQKENI. The CDR3 spells CASSPNVGTSSTDTQYF. The CDR3 bases are TGTGCCAGCTCACCAAATGTCGGAACTTCTAGCACAGATACGCAGTATTTT.

Many counts were recorded for this clonotype. The chain couples TRBV6-1 to TRBJ1-2; the D gene is possibly TRBD1 (6 bases). The CDR3 loop spans 14 amino acids. Trimming took off 2 bases at V and 5 bases at J, with 12 bases between the two ends. CDR1 MNHNS and CDR2 SASEGT come from the germline V gene. This CDR3 reads CASSEQAGEYGYTF. As DNA, the CDR3 is TGTGCCAGCAGTGAACAGGCAGGGGAGTATGGCTACACCTTC.

This clonotype is medium-sized (0.01 to 0.1%). The chain joins TRBV28 to TRBJ2-5, with 7 bases lining up with TRBD1. Germline assignment: CDR1 MDHEN and CDR2 SYDVKM. This CDR3 region has 16 residues. The V and J ends lost 6 bases and 0 bases, in that order; junction bases with no gene match: 10. The CDR3 region is CASSPDRGQNQETQYF. The DNA for the CDR3 is TGTGCCAGCAGCCCCGACCGGGGACAGAACCAAGAGACCCAGTACTTC. The full variable domain, rest sourced from reference TRBV28 and TRBJ2-5, is DVKVTQSSRYLVKRTGEKVFLECVQDMDHENMFWYRQDPGLGLRLIYFSYDVKMKEKGDIPEGYSVSREKKERFSLILESASTNQTSMYLCASSPDRGQNQETQYFGPGTRLLVL.

This clonotype has ten or more counts. The chain uses TRBV6-2 or TRBV6-3 and TRBJ1-4; D gene unclear. V lost 4 bases to trimming and J lost 7 bases, with 13 bases between them. Germline CDR1 MNHEY, CDR2 SVGEGT. The CDR3 extends over 14 amino acids. The CDR3 is CASSSAMSLEKLFF. The CDR3 bases are TGTGCCAGCAGTTCCGCGATGAGTCTTGAAAAACTGTTTTTT.

Many counts were recorded for this clonotype. The chain combines TRBV6-2 or TRBV6-3 with TRBJ2-1; 9 positions match TRBD1. V was clipped by 0 bases and J by 7 bases; unmatched bases: 4. The germline gives CDR1 MNHEY, CDR2 SVGEGT. The CDR3 has 15 residues. The CDR3 DNA reads as TGTGCCAGCAGTTACTCGAGACAGGGGGGGAATGAGCAGTTCTTC. This encodes CASSYSRQGGNEQFF.

The rearrangement links TRBV20-1 to TRBJ1-4; tentatively, D is TRBD1 (6 bases). V was cut by 0 bases and J by 4 bases, with 15 bases left in between. The CDR3 length is 16 residues. Germline V lookup: CDR1 DFQATT, CDR2 SNEGSKA (reference sequence). The CDR3 here is CSARDRRGGSNEKLFF. CDR3 DNA sequence: TGCAGTGCTAGAGATCGTAGAGGGGGTAGTAATGAAAAACTGTTTTTT.

The sample holds many counts of this clonotype. The chain carries TRBV7-2 and TRBJ2-5, with a tentative D call TRBD1 (6 bases). The CDR3 contains 14 residues. V lost 7 bases and J 3 bases, leaving 15 bases between the germline ends. Germline V CDR1 and CDR2: SGHTA, FQGNSA. DNA for the CDR3: TGTGCCAGCAAACCAGGGGTCGACGAAGAGACCCAGTACTTC. Amino acids: CASKPGVDEETQYF.

This clonotype showed up many times. The CDR3 spells CASSSGGYSNQPQHF. The CDR3 nucleotides are TGTGCCAGCAGTTCAGGGGGCTATAGCAATCAGCCCCAGCATTTT. V gene TRBV28 combines with J gene TRBJ1-5; TRBD1 matches at 8 bases. This CDR3 is built from 15 residues. CDR1 MDHEN and CDR2 SYDVKM come from the germline V gene. J gave up 0 bases and V 4 bases, and 2 bases lay outside the gene matches.

This clonotype was picked up many times. The chain joins TRBV7-9 to TRBJ1-4, with D perhaps matching TRBD1 (6 bases). This CDR3 has 12 amino acids. The V and J ends lost 5 bases and 7 bases respectively, with 8 bases between them. Per the germline V gene, CDR1 is SEHNR and CDR2 is FQNEAQ (reference sequence). The chain's CDR3 is CASSQDSEKLFF. The CDR3 DNA is TGTGCCAGCAGCCAGGACAGTGAAAAACTGTTTTTT.

This clonotype was seen many times. The V and J genes are TRBV4-3 and TRBJ2-3, with D unclear. Germline lookup yields CDR1 LGHNA and CDR2 YSLEER. The CDR3 spans 12 residues. V lost 0 bases and J 7 bases, leaving 5 bases between the germline ends. CDR3 nucleotide sequence: TGCGCCAGCAGCCAAGAGTCCTATACGCAGTATTTT. Amino acid sequence: CASSQESYTQYF.

Many counts were recorded for this clonotype. This chain connects TRBV6-6 to TRBJ1-1; a weak D match, TRBD1 (5 bases). Trimming left V 5 bases short and J 3 bases short, with 10 bases between. The CDR3 runs 13 residues. Germline V CDR1 and CDR2: MNHNY, SVGAGI (reference sequence). The chain's CDR3 is CASSPEGYTEAFF. As DNA, the CDR3 is TGTGCCAGCAGTCCCGAGGGGTACACTGAAGCTTTCTTT.

This clonotype was observed many times. The J gene is TRBJ2-7, the V gene TRBV14, with D possibly matching TRBD1 (7 bases). V lost 4 bases and J 11 bases, leaving 21 bases between the germline ends. The germline V gene encodes CDR1 SGHDN and CDR2 FVKESK. This CDR3 has 14 residues. CDR3 DNA: TGTGCCAGCAGCCCAGGGGGGCACCCAAGTATGAAGTACTTC. Its protein product is CASSPGGHPSMKYF.

This chain uses TRBV7-8 with TRBJ2-1; 13 nucleotides match TRBD2. The junction had 4 bases not matched to a gene; V was cut back by 3 bases and J by 8 bases. Germline CDR1 and CDR2: SGHVS and FQNEAQ. The length of the CDR3 is 15 residues. The CDR3 reads CASSLWTSGSDEQFF. CDR3 nucleotides: TGTGCCAGCAGCTTGTGGACTAGCGGGAGCGATGAGCAGTTCTTC.

This clonotype was seen many times. The V gene is TRBV7-2, the J gene TRBJ2-3, with 9 nucleotides matching TRBD1. CDR1 SGHTA and CDR2 FQGNSA come from the germline V gene. After removal of 5 bases from V and 3 bases from J, the junction contained 6 bases not matched to a gene. This CDR3 has 15 amino acids. CDR3 sequence (DNA): TGTGCCAGCAGCCTCCGACAGGGGGTAACAGATACGCAGTATTTT. Protein: CASSLRQGVTDTQYF.

There are many counts of this clonotype. The V call is TRBV27, the J call TRBJ2-3; TRBD1 matches at 9 bases. The CDR3 runs 14 residues. Germline assignment: CDR1 MNHEY and CDR2 SMNVEV (reference sequence). With 10 bases clipped from V and 3 bases from J, the junction kept 8 bases outside the gene matches. CDR3 DNA: TGTGCCACCTTAAGACAGGGGGAGACAGATACGCAGTATTTT. This codes for CATLRQGETDTQYF.

This clonotype occurred many times. V and J are TRBV5-1 and TRBJ1-1; D remains unclear. The CDR3 length is 14 residues. Germline values: CDR1 SGHRS, CDR2 YFSETQ. The V and J ends lost 6 bases and 3 bases respectively, with 15 bases between them. In nucleotides, the CDR3 is TGCGCCAGCACCCTTGGCCAACGATACACTGAAGCTTTCTTT. Translated, it gives CASTLGQRYTEAFF.

The table lists this clonotype with many counts. The chain employs TRBV28 and TRBJ2-7; D unresolved. V was clipped by 5 bases and J by 3 bases, with 8 bases between them. This CDR3 contains 12 residues. Germline CDR1 and CDR2: MDHEN and SYDVKM. The CDR3 nucleotides read TGTGCCAGCAGTCTACAAATCTACGAGCAGTACTTC. It specifies CASSLQIYEQYF. Full variable domain (missing parts from reference TRBV28 and TRBJ2-7): DVKVTQSSRYLVKRTGEKVFLECVQDMDHENMFWYRQDPGLGLRLIYFSYDVKMKEKGDIPEGYSVSREKKERFSLILESASTNQTSMYLCASSLQIYEQYFGPGTRLTVT.

This clonotype was counted ten times or more. The J gene is TRBJ1-1, the V gene TRBV5-1; 8 nucleotides agree with TRBD1. V was pared by 4 bases and J by 0 bases, with 17 bases of the junction left unmatched. The germline CDR1 and CDR2 sequences are SGHRS and YFSETQ. The CDR3 is made up of 19 amino acids. The CDR3 DNA reads TGCGCCAGCAGCACTGGATTTAACAGGGGGAATGGGATGAACACTGAAGCTTTCTTT. It specifies CASSTGFNRGNGMNTEAFF.

The rearrangement uses TRBV5-1 and TRBJ2-5; 9 positions match TRBD2. This CDR3 region has 16 residues. V lost 0 bases and J lost 0; bases outside the gene matches: 3. Germline CDR1 is SGHRS and CDR2 is YFSETQ. CDR3 in DNA: TGCGCCAGCAGCTTGGGAGTAGCGGGAGACCAAGAGACCCAGTACTTC. It is translated as CASSLGVAGDQETQYF.

There are many counts of this clonotype. The chain couples TRBV4-3 to TRBJ2-4; TRBD2 matches 7 bases. The CDR3 is 15 residues long. Trimming removed 0 bases from V and 8 bases from J; junction bases left unmatched: 7. CDR1 LGHNA and CDR2 YSLEER come from the germline V gene. The CDR3 nucleotides read TGCGCCAGCAGCCAAGATGGTCGGGGGGTGGACATTCAGTACTTC. Its translation is CASSQDGRGVDIQYF.